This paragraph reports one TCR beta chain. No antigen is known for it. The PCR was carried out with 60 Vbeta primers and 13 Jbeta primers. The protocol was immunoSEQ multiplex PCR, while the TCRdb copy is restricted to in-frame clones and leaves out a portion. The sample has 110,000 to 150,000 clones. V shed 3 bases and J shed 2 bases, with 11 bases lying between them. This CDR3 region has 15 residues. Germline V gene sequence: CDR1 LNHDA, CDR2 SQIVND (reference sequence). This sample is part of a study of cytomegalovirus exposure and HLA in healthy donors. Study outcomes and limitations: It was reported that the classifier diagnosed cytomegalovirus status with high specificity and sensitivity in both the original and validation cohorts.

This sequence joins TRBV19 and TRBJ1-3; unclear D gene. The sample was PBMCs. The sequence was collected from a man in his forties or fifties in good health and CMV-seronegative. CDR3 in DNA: TGTGCCAGTAGTATCGACTTAACGACTGGAAACACCATATATTTT. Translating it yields CASSIDLTTGNTIYF.